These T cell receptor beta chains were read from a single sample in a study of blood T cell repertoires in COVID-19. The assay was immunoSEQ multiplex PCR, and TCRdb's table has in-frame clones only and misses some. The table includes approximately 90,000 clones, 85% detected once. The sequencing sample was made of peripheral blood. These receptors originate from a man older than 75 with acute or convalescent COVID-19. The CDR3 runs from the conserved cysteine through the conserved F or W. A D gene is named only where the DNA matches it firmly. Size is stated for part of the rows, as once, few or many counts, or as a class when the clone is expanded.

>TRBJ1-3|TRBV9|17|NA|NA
TGTGCCAGCAGCGTGGAGGTCAGGGGTTATGGGGCAAACACCATATATTTT
CASSVEVRGYGANTIYF
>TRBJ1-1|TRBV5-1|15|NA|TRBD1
TGCGCCAGCAGCTTAGGGTTGGGACAGGGCTTGAAAGCTTTCTTT
CASSLGLGQGLKAFF
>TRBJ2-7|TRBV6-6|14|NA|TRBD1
TGTGCCAGCAGAACTACAGGGGGCACCAACGAGCAGTACTTC
CASRTTGGTNEQYF
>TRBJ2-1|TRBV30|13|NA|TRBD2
TGTGCCGGGTTAGCGGGAGGGCCCAATGAGCAGTTCTTC
CAGLAGGPNEQFF
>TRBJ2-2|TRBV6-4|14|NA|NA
TGTGCCAGCAGAGCGGGCGCGAACACCGGGGAGCTGTTTTTT
CASRAGANTGELFF
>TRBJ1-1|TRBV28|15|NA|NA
TGTGCCAGCAGCCCCTCTGGACTCATGAACACTGAAGCTTTCTTT
CASSPSGLMNTEAFF
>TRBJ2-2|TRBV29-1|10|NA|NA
TGCAGCGCCTACACCGGGGAGCTGTTTTTT
CSAYTGELFF
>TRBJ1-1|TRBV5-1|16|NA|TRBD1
TGCGCCAGCAGCTGGGGACAGGGGGCGGGGAACACTGAAGCTTTCTTT
CASSWGQGAGNTEAFF
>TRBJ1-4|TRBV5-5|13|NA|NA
TGTGCCAGCAGGGTGGGAGGGGTTGAAAAACTGTTTTTT
CASRVGGVEKLFF
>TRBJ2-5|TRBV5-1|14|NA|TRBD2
TGCGCCAGCAGCCGAACTAGCGGTGAGGCGACCCAGTACTTC
CASSRTSGEATQYF
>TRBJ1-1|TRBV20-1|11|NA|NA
TGCAGTGCGAATACCGGCACTGAAGCTTTCTTT
CSANTGTEAFF
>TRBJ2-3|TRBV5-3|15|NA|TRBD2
TGTGCCAGAAGCTTCCTAGCGGGAGGGACAGATACGCAGTATTTT
CARSFLAGGTDTQYF
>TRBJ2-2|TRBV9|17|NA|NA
TGTGCCAGCAGCGTGTATGGGGCCAATACGAACACCGGGGAGCTGTTTTTT
CASSVYGANTNTGELFF
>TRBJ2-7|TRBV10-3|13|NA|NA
TGTGCCATCAGTGGGGGGCTAGCTTACGAGCAGTACTTC
CAISGGLAYEQYF
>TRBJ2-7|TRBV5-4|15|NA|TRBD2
TGTGCCAGCAGCTTGATGACTAGCGGGTTAGGCGAGCAGTACTTC
CASSLMTSGLGEQYF
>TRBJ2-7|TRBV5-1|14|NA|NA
TGCGCCAGCAGCTTGGGGGGGAGGATCGACGAGCAGTACTTC
CASSLGGRIDEQYF
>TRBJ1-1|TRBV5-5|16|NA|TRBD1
TGTGCCAGCAGCTTAGGACAGGGGTCGGGGAACACTGAAGCTTTCTTT
CASSLGQGSGNTEAFF
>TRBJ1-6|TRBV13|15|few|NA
TGTGCCAGCAGCCCGGGCGGGGCTTATAATTCACCCCTCCACTTT
CASSPGGAYNSPLHF
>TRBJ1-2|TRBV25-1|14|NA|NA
TGTGCCAGCAGTGAATCCGGAGGGAGCTATGGCTACACCTTC
CASSESGGSYGYTF
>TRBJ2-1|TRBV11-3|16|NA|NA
TGTGCCAGCAGCTTATCGTCAGGAGGTAACTACAATGAGCAGTTCTTC
CASSLSSGGNYNEQFF
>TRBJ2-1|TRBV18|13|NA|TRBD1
TGTGCCAGCTCACGGGGACAGGACAATGAGCAGTTCTTC
CASSRGQDNEQFF
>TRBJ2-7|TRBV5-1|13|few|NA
TGCGCCAGCAGCTTCCCCGGACGGGAGGAGCAGTACTTC
CASSFPGREEQYF
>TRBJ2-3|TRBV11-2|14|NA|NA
TGTGCCAGCAGCTTTAGCATTGGCACAGATACGCAGTATTTT
CASSFSIGTDTQYF
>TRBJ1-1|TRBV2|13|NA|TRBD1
TGTGCCAGCAGTACAGGGGGGAACACTGAAGCTTTCTTT
CASSTGGNTEAFF
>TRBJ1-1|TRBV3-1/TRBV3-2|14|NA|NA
TGTGCCAGCAGCCAGGCGCCGACAGGTGCTGAAGCTTTCTTT
CASSQAPTGAEAFF
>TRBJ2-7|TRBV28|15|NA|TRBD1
TGTGCCAGCAGTTCGTCCGGTACAGGGGTCTACGAGCAGTACTTC
CASSSSGTGVYEQYF
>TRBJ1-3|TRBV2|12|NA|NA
TGTGCCAGCAGGAGGGCAGAAAACACCATATATTTT
CASRRAENTIYF
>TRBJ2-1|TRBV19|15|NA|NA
TGTGCCAGTAGTATGGAAAGAGGCTCCTACAATGAGCAGTTCTTC
CASSMERGSYNEQFF
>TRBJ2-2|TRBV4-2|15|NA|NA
TGTGCCAGCAGCCAAGAAAGCTTAAGGGAGGGGGAGCTGTTTTTT
CASSQESLREGELFF
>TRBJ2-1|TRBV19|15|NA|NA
TGTGCCAGTACCATTAGGGGGGAGGGTCGAACTGAGCAGTTCTTC
CASTIRGEGRTEQFF
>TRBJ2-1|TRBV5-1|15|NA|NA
TGCGCCAGCAGCGTCGACATTAGCTCCTACAATGAGCAGTTCTTC
CASSVDISSYNEQFF
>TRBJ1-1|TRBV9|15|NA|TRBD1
TGTGCCAGCAGCGTAGCAGGGACAGGGATTGGTGAAGCTTTCTTT
CASSVAGTGIGEAFF
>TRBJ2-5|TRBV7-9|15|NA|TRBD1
TGTGCCAGCAGCGTAGACAGGGGGCCCGGTGAGACCCAGTACTTC
CASSVDRGPGETQYF
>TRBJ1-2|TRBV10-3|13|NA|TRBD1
TGTGCCATCAGGACAGGGACTAACTATGGCTACACCTTC
CAIRTGTNYGYTF
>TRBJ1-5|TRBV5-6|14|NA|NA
TGTGCCAGCAGCTTACAGGGTGGACGTCAGCCCCAGCATTTT
CASSLQGGRQPQHF
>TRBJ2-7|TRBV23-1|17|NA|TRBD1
TGCGCCAGCAGTCAATCATCATGGGACAGGGTAATCTACGAGCAGTACTTC
CASSQSSWDRVIYEQYF
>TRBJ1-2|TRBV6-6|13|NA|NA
TGTGCCAGCAGGGGGGAGGGGGATCGAGGCTACACCTTC
CASRGEGDRGYTF
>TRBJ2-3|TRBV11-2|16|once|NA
TGTGCCAGCAGCTTGGTTGGCAGGGCCTCCACAGATACGCAGTATTTT
CASSLVGRASTDTQYF
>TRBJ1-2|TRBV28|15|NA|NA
TGTGCCAGCAGTCAAACCGGTAGAGCGGCCTATGGCTACACCTTC
CASSQTGRAAYGYTF
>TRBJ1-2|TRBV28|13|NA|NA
TGTGCCAGCAGTTTATTGTCAGGGCTGAGCTACACCTTC
CASSLLSGLSYTF
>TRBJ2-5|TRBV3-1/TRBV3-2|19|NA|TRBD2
TGTGCCAGCAGCCACGGTCGGCTAGCGGGATTGGGCGGCCAAGAGACCCAGTACTTC
CASSHGRLAGLGGQETQYF
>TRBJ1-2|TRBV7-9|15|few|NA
TGTGCCAGCAGCTTACGAATCGGAGCCCCCTATGGCTACACCTTC
CASSLRIGAPYGYTF
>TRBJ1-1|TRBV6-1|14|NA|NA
TGTGCCAGCAGTGAAACAGGGATGAACACTGAAGCTTTCTTT
CASSETGMNTEAFF